Reported below is one T cell receptor (beta chain). No antigen is known for it. Some clones are missing from TCRdb's copy, which holds only in-frame ones; the method was immunoSEQ multiplex PCR. The sample includes approximately 150,000 clones, 90% to 95% of them seen just once. This entry is derived from a study of T cell responses to AZD1222 COVID-19 vaccine. Overall study: Second-dose intervals near 4 or 12 weeks were combined.

Overall study findings and caveats: Spike-specific TCR breadth rose after two AZD1222 doses, and depth rose as well.

With V trimmed by 10 bases and J by 0 bases, 5 bases remained unmatched. Germline V gives CDR1 MNHEY, CDR2 SVGAGI. This CDR3 region has 13 residues. The TCR originated in an adult in good health. The sequencing here drew on peripheral blood, taken on day 0 of AZD1222 vaccination. The V and J genes are TRBV6-5 and TRBJ1-1; TRBD1 matches at 7 bases. CDR3 coding DNA: TGTGCCACTCGGGACAGCCTGAACACTGAAGCTTTCTTT. Protein sequence: CATRDSLNTEAFF.